This T cell receptor (beta chain) was captured in a study of blood T cells in healthy people across ages. In the study overall: In model experiments, template switching was able to capture about one barcoded beta molecule for every two T cells that were present.

This clonotype turned up a few times. Its antigen is as yet unknown. The length of the CDR3 is 12 residues. The germline CDR1 and CDR2 sequences are SQVTM and ANQGSEA. The V and J ends lost 1 base and 8 bases respectively, with 11 bases between them. A minimum of 7 million PBMCs was isolated per sample. General study results and limits: Roughly linear age-related decline in beta diversity appeared, significant by age about 40.

The use of a sample-barcoded 5' primer and a J-beta primer mix characterized a second PCR of about 7 to 12 cycles. One entry per CDR3 protein results from TCRdb running MiXCR on the 5' RACE reads. Counted here are fewer than 2,000,000 distinct CDR3 sequences, more than 35% occurring once; the ten biggest clones make up more than 20%. Sample: blood. This sequence was found in a human donor in good health. The gene calls are TRBV29-1 and TRBJ1-1, with D perhaps TRBD1 (5 bases). The CDR3 nucleotides are TGCAGCGTTGAAGTAGTTCGGGGGGAAGCTTTCTTT. It is translated as CSVEVVRGEAFF.